The rows below give T cell receptor beta chains drawn from one sample of a study of T cells after yellow fever vaccination. TCRdb passed the 5' RACE reads through MiXCR, listing each CDR3 protein once. This sample has approximately 550,000 distinct CDR3 sequences, with approximately 13% found just once. This specimen was PBMCs, taken on the day of the yellow fever booster vaccination. The origin of the receptors is a man in his thirties or forties who received the YFV17D yellow fever vaccine. CDR3s include the opening cysteine and the closing phenylalanine or tryptophan. Fields, in order: D gene, clone size, V gene, J gene, CDR3 protein, CDR3 DNA. The D gene is left open where the match is weak. Expanded clones get a size class; other rows say once, few or many, or leave the size out.

-,once,TRBV19,TRBJ2-7,CASREGTGFYEQYF,TGTGCCAGTAGGGAGGGGACGGGCTTCTACGAGCAGTACTTC
TRBD1,-,TRBV27,TRBJ1-6,CASSYRGHSPLHF,TGTGCCAGCAGTTACAGGGGGCATTCACCCCTCCACTTT
-,-,TRBV30,TRBJ2-7,CAWSVPFQLYEQYF,TGTGCCTGGAGTGTTCCTTTCCAACTCTACGAGCAGTACTTC
-,few,TRBV2,TRBJ2-1,CASSEGTRRGSNEQFF,TGTGCCAGCAGTGAAGGGACAAGGCGGGGCTCCAATGAGCAGTTCTTC
TRBD1,-,TRBV18,TRBJ1-1,CASSIGTGYEAFF,TGTGCCAGCTCCATCGGGACAGGCTATGAAGCTTTCTTT
-,few,TRBV29-1,TRBJ1-2,CSVPYRAGYGYTF,TGCAGCGTACCATACAGGGCGGGCTATGGCTACACCTTC
TRBD1,-,TRBV7-2,TRBJ2-7,CASSFTPGTEHEQYF,TGTGCCAGCAGCTTCACCCCCGGGACAGAACACGAGCAGTACTTC
TRBD2,few,TRBV6-5,TRBJ2-4,CASSYSSGGLAGAKNIQYF,TGTGCCAGCAGTTACTCGTCCGGCGGACTAGCGGGAGCCAAAAACATTCAGTACTTC
TRBD2,-,TRBV7-2,TRBJ2-3,CASSLTSHTDTQYF,TGTGCCAGCAGCTTGACTAGCCACACAGATACGCAGTATTTT
-,few,TRBV6-1,TRBJ2-5,CASSPGVSPQETQYF,TGTGCCAGCAGTCCAGGGGTTTCCCCGCAGGAGACCCAGTACTTC
-,-,TRBV7-9,TRBJ2-7,CASSFAVGDEQYF,TGTGCCAGCAGCTTCGCGGTGGGGGACGAGCAGTACTTC
-,-,TRBV20-1,TRBJ2-1,CSARGSFSYNEQFF,TGCAGTGCTAGAGGCTCCTTCTCCTACAATGAGCAGTTCTTC
-,-,TRBV4-2,TRBJ1-4,CASSQDTGNEKLFF,TGTGCCAGCAGCCAAGATACCGGCAATGAAAAACTGTTTTTT
-,-,TRBV3-1,TRBJ1-2,CASSRRGTPYGYTF,TGTGCCAGCAGCCGACGCGGGACTCCTTATGGCTACACCTTC
-,few,TRBV29-1,TRBJ2-1,CSALGRLPSSYNEQFF,TGCAGCGCCCTAGGTCGGCTCCCGAGCTCCTACAATGAGCAGTTCTTC
-,-,TRBV5-1,TRBJ2-3,CASNLDPRPDDTQYF,TGCGCCAGCAACCTCGACCCCAGGCCGGATGATACGCAGTATTTT
-,-,TRBV28,TRBJ2-7,CASRSLGRSSYEQYF,TGTGCCAGCAGAAGCCTCGGGCGGAGCTCCTACGAGCAGTACTTC
TRBD2,-,TRBV5-1,TRBJ2-7,CASSLGTGGYYEQYF,TGCGCCAGCAGCTTGGGGACGGGAGGTTACTACGAGCAGTACTTC
TRBD2,few,TRBV5-1,TRBJ2-7,CASSPGTSWYEQYF,TGCGCCAGCAGCCCCGGGACTAGCTGGTACGAGCAGTACTTC
-,once,TRBV18,TRBJ2-7,CASSPAGNSAGEQYF,TGTGCCAGCTCACCCGCGGGGAATAGCGCCGGGGAGCAGTACTTC
-,-,TRBV2,TRBJ2-5,CASRKQVGETQYF,TGTGCCAGCAGGAAACAAGTCGGGGAGACCCAGTACTTC
-,-,TRBV9,TRBJ2-5,CASSARLSGQETQYF,TGTGCCAGCAGCGCCCGACTTAGCGGCCAAGAGACCCAGTACTTC
-,many,TRBV5-1,TRBJ1-2,CASSLEGTGYGYTF,TGTGCCAGCAGCTTAGAGGGGACGGGCTATGGCTACACCTTC
-,-,TRBV24-1,TRBJ2-3,CATSEFSSTDTQYF,TGTGCCACCAGTGAATTTAGCAGCACAGATACGCAGTATTTT
-,-,TRBV5-1,TRBJ1-6,CASSFVQTNSPLHF,TGCGCCAGCAGCTTTGTACAGACTAATTCACCCCTCCACTTT
TRBD2,-,TRBV30,TRBJ2-1,CAWSTLLAGRYNEQFF,TGTGCCTGGAGCACCCTACTAGCGGGAAGATACAATGAGCAGTTCTTC
TRBD1,-,TRBV7-9,TRBJ1-1,CASSFEGAVTEAFF,TGTGCCAGCAGCTTCGAGGGGGCGGTCACTGAAGCTTTCTTT
TRBD1,-,TRBV6-4,TRBJ2-7,CASSSLTGGEQYF,TGTGCCAGCAGCAGCCTAACAGGGGGAGAGCAGTACTTC
-,-,TRBV7-9,TRBJ2-7,CASSFSVYEQYF,TGTGCCAGCAGCTTTTCCGTCTACGAGCAGTACTTC
TRBD2,once,TRBV29-1,TRBJ2-7,CSAPGSEAGLAVILSYEQYF,TGCAGCGCGCCCGGGTCCGAAGCCGGACTAGCGGTAATCCTCTCCTACGAGCAGTACTTC
-,many,TRBV18,TRBJ2-3,CASSRPVGSGSTDTQYF,TGTGCCAGCTCACGACCCGTAGGGAGCGGGAGCACAGATACGCAGTATTTT
TRBD2,few,TRBV4-1,TRBJ2-2,CASSQLWLAGDTGELFF,TGCGCCAGCAGCCAATTGTGGCTAGCGGGAGACACCGGGGAGCTGTTTTTT
-,few,TRBV12-3/TRBV12-4,TRBJ1-2,CASSWGGTTNYGYTF,TGTGCCAGCAGCTGGGGAGGGACCACTAACTATGGCTACACCTTC
-,few,TRBV7-2,TRBJ1-4,CASSRTRWSNEKLFF,TGTGCCAGCAGTCGGACCCGGTGGTCTAATGAAAAACTGTTTTTT
TRBD2,-,TRBV4-3,TRBJ2-3,CASSGLAGPTDTQYF,TGCGCCAGCAGCGGACTAGCGGGTCCCACAGATACGCAGTATTTT
-,-,TRBV6-1,TRBJ2-2,CASTSARGTGELFF,TGTGCCAGTACATCGGCGCGGGGCACCGGGGAGCTGTTTTTT
TRBD1,-,TRBV12-3/TRBV12-4,TRBJ1-5,CAICFGTGYQYSNQPQHF,TGTGCCATCTGTTTCGGGACAGGGTATCAATATAGCAATCAGCCCCAGCATTTT
-,-,TRBV20-1,TRBJ2-7,CSARSEAGVYEQYF,TGCAGTGCCCGTTCGGAAGCGGGTGTTTACGAGCAGTACTTC
-,-,TRBV5-1,TRBJ2-3,CASSLVPGSTDTQYF,TGCGCCAGCAGCTTGGTCCCGGGGAGCACAGATACGCAGTATTTT
TRBD2,once,TRBV4-3,TRBJ2-7,CASSQVGLAGDEQYF,TGCGCCAGCAGCCAAGTTGGCCTAGCGGGAGACGAGCAGTACTTC
-,few,TRBV19,TRBJ1-1,CASSMGLQAGTEAFF,TGTGCCAGTAGTATGGGACTGCAGGCGGGCACTGAAGCTTTCTTT
-,-,TRBV14,TRBJ2-1,CASSPFDGAYNEQFF,TGTGCCAGCAGCCCCTTTGACGGGGCATACAATGAGCAGTTCTTC
-,-,TRBV7-2,TRBJ2-7,CAIIVGVENEQYF,TGTGCCATCATAGTAGGGGTTGAGAACGAGCAGTACTTC
TRBD1,many,TRBV28,TRBJ1-4,CASTPGQGYEKLFF,TGTGCCAGCACTCCGGGACAGGGATATGAAAAACTGTTTTTT
-,-,TRBV24-1,TRBJ2-2,CATSDFRGVGNRELFF,TGTGCCACCAGTGATTTTCGCGGAGTCGGAAACAGGGAGCTGTTTTTT
-,-,TRBV27,TRBJ2-7,CASSPQGSSVGEQYF,TGTGCCAGCAGTCCTCAGGGGTCCAGTGTCGGCGAGCAGTACTTC
-,-,TRBV7-8,TRBJ2-2,CASEEGQHTGELFF,TGTGCCAGCGAAGAGGGCCAGCACACCGGGGAGCTGTTTTTT
-,few,TRBV20-1,TRBJ2-1,CSASAGIEQFF,TGCAGTGCTAGTGCGGGAATTGAGCAGTTCTTC
-,many,TRBV20-1,TRBJ1-1,CSARVGSGGTEAFF,TGCAGTGCTAGAGTCGGGTCCGGTGGCACTGAAGCTTTCTTT
-,once,TRBV20-1,TRBJ2-1,CSARGGSAGGEQFF,TGCAGTGCTAGAGGTGGTAGCGCCGGGGGTGAGCAGTTCTTC
-,-,TRBV6-2/TRBV6-3,TRBJ2-1,CASGLSGGRNEQFF,TGTGCCAGCGGCCTTAGCGGAGGACGGAATGAGCAGTTCTTC
-,few,TRBV20-1,TRBJ2-7,CSAPHRDRRTYEQYF,TGCAGTGCCCCCCACCGGGACCGCCGAACCTACGAGCAGTACTTC
TRBD1,-,TRBV6-1,TRBJ2-1,CASTRQGWNEQFF,TGTGCCAGCACCCGACAGGGCTGGAATGAGCAGTTCTTC
-,few,TRBV27,TRBJ1-2,CASSLSRGYNYGYTF,TGTGCCAGCAGTTTATCTCGGGGGTACAACTATGGCTACACCTTC
TRBD2,many,TRBV7-9,TRBJ2-3,CASSFSGSGTDTQYF,TGTGCCAGCAGCTTTAGCGGGTCCGGCACAGATACGCAGTATTTT
-,few,TRBV4-2,TRBJ1-4,CASSQDTTTNEKLFF,TGTGCCAGCAGCCAAGACACCACAACTAATGAAAAACTGTTTTTT
-,many,TRBV20-1,TRBJ2-7,CSARPRELYYEQYF,TGCAGTGCTAGGCCGCGGGAACTATACTACGAGCAGTACTTC